The 25 T cell receptor beta chains below come from one sample, sequenced in a study of blood T cell repertoires in COVID-19. Assay used: immunoSEQ multiplex PCR; TCRdb lists only in-frame clones, some missing. The table has hundreds of thousands of clones, around 85% seen once. Input material: peripheral blood. These receptors originate from a man aged 50 or older with active or convalescent COVID-19.

The genes are TRBV13 and TRBJ1-1, with 7 positions matching TRBD1. This CDR3 has 16 residues. V lost 2 bases and J lost 4; bases outside the gene matches: 10. Per the germline V gene, CDR1 is PRHDT and CDR2 is FYEKMQ (reference sequence). CDR3 sequence reads: CASSLRDRRESTEAFF. The CDR3 nucleotides read TGTGCCAGCAGCTTAAGGGACAGAAGAGAAAGCACTGAAGCTTTCTTT.

The chain recombines TRBV11-2 with TRBJ2-1; D is possibly TRBD2 (5 bases). The CDR3 length is 14 residues. Germline V CDR1 and CDR2: SGHAT, FQNNGV. Trimming stripped 2 bases from V and 1 base from J, with 6 bases between. CDR3 residues: CASSLSGSYNEQFF. CDR3 in DNA: TGTGCCAGCAGCTTAAGCGGATCCTACAATGAGCAGTTCTTC.

The genes are TRBV5-6 and TRBJ1-6, with 7 bases fitting TRBD1. After removal of 8 bases from V and 5 bases from J, the junction contained 10 bases not matched to a gene. From germline, CDR1 is SGHDT and CDR2 YYEEEE. The CDR3 is 15 residues long. DNA of the CDR3: TGTGCCAGTCGTAGAGGGGGCCCCGATAATTCACCCCTCCACTTT. Its protein product is CASRRGGPDNSPLHF.

This clone was counted only a few times. The J gene is TRBJ1-6, the V gene TRBV5-6; TRBD1 is a possible D gene (5 bases). There are 14 residues in the CDR3. Per the germline V gene, CDR1 is SGHDT and CDR2 is YYEEEE. With 1 base removed from V and 7 bases from J, the gap between germline ends came to 9 bases. The CDR3 nucleotides are TGTGCCAGCAGCTTGTTCCCAGGGAATTCACCCCTCCACTTT. Translation gives CASSLFPGNSPLHF.

The chain employs TRBV7-3 and TRBJ2-1; D remains unclear. Trimming shortened V by 5 bases and J by 7 bases, and 18 bases separated the two germline ends. Germline V gives CDR1 SGHTA, CDR2 FQGTGA. CDR3 size: 15 residues. The CDR3: CASSPQPSSSNEQFF. Written as DNA, the CDR3 is TGTGCCAGCAGCCCTCAGCCCTCCTCTAGTAATGAGCAGTTCTTC.

The table lists this clone with a few counts. The V call is TRBV19, the J call TRBJ1-3; 9 bases match TRBD1. The V gene end was trimmed by 5 bases and the J gene end by 2 bases; junction bases not matched to a gene: 4. There are 15 residues in the CDR3. In germline, CDR1 is LNHDA, CDR2 SQIVND (reference sequence). The CDR3 DNA is TGTGCCAGTAGTGTGGACAGGGGTACTGGAAACACCATATATTTT. Its translation: CASSVDRGTGNTIYF.

V is TRBV11-3 and J is TRBJ2-1; TRBD2 aligns across 15 bases. V shed 5 bases, J shed 5 bases, and the junction held 10 bases outside the gene matches. Germline V lookup: CDR1 SGHNT, CDR2 YENEEA. This CDR3 comprises 18 residues. The DNA of the CDR3 is TGTGCCAGCAGCCCCGGACTAGCGGGAGGGGTGGTAGACAATGAGCAGTTCTTC. Protein sequence: CASSPGLAGGVVDNEQFF.

This clone was detected only a few times. V is TRBV12-3 or TRBV12-4 and J is TRBJ1-5, with no clear D. The CDR3 is 13 residues long. Trimming removed 8 bases at V and 9 bases at J, with 17 bases between. The DNA for the CDR3 is TGTGCCAGCGGGTCGGGCGACGCGGGGCCCCAGCATTTT. This encodes CASGSGDAGPQHF.

The CDR3 region has the DNA TGTGCCAGCAGCTCGGACAGGAGTAAATCACCCCTCCACTTT. Protein: CASSSDRSKSPLHF. The genes are TRBV7-9 and TRBJ1-6; 7 nucleotides agree with TRBD1. The V segment lost 4 bases and the J segment 10 bases; nucleotides outside the gene matches: 7. The CDR3 covers 14 residues. Germline CDR1 reads SEHNR; CDR2 reads FQNEAQ (reference sequence).

The gene calls are TRBV10-3 and TRBJ2-7, with 9 bases identical to TRBD1. With V trimmed by 4 bases and J by 6 bases, 10 bases remained unmatched. Germline V gene sequence: CDR1 ENHRY, CDR2 SYGVKD. The CDR3 is 15 residues long. The chain's CDR3 is CAISGFGTGIGEQYF. The CDR3 DNA reads TGTGCCATCAGTGGATTCGGGACAGGGATCGGCGAGCAGTACTTC.

The rearrangement joins TRBV6-4 to TRBJ1-2; D may be TRBD1 (5 bases). Germline CDR1 MRHNA, CDR2 SNTAGT. CDR3 length: 15 residues. V gave up 4 bases and J gave up 6 bases, with 18 bases separating them. The CDR3 sequence is CASSARSGGLNGYTF. The CDR3 nucleotides are TGTGCCAGCAGTGCCCGCTCCGGGGGACTCAATGGCTACACCTTC.

V is TRBV7-9 and J is TRBJ2-5, with D maybe TRBD2 (5 bases). Deletions cut 8 bases from V and 5 bases from J, with 9 bases between. Germline V CDR1 and CDR2: SEHNR, FQNEAQ (reference sequence). The CDR3 sequence is 11 residues long. The CDR3 region has the DNA TGTGCCAGCGCTCAGCGGGAGACCCAGTACTTC. Amino acid sequence: CASAQRETQYF.

The chain couples TRBV30 to TRBJ2-3; TRBD2 aligns across 7 bases. V shed 8 bases, J shed 6 bases, and the junction held 17 bases outside the gene matches. Germline V CDR1 and CDR2: GTSNPN, SVGIG (reference sequence). The CDR3 is 15 amino acids. The DNA for the CDR3 is TGTGCCCGCAGAATGGGGGAGGGCCTGGGTGATACGCAGTATTTT. Protein: CARRMGEGLGDTQYF.

Only a few counts were recorded for this clone. The CDR3: CASSKKRAPGQIYGYTF. In nucleotides, the CDR3 is TGTGCCAGCAGCAAAAAAAGGGCGCCGGGACAGATCTATGGCTACACCTTC. V gene TRBV21-1 combines with J gene TRBJ1-2; the table's D gene call, TRBD1, was not cross checked with the DNA. TRBV21-1 is given as a pseudogene. The length of the CDR3 is 17 residues.

This chain connects TRBV7-9 to TRBJ1-2; D possibly corresponds to TRBD1 (5 bases). The germline V gene has CDR1 SEHNR and CDR2 FQNEAQ (reference sequence). The CDR3 runs to 13 residues. Trimming removed 5 bases from V and 6 bases from J, with 13 bases in between. This chain's CDR3 is CASSRRGGDGYTF. CDR3 nucleotide sequence: TGTGCCAGCAGCCGGCGGGGAGGGGATGGCTACACCTTC.

The chain's CDR3 is CASSLWTVNTEAFF. The CDR3 DNA reads TGTGCCAGCAGCTTATGGACAGTGAACACTGAAGCTTTCTTT. The gene calls are TRBV5-5 and TRBJ1-1; a possible D gene is TRBD1 (6 bases). CDR1 SGHKS and CDR2 YYEKEE come from the germline V gene (reference sequence). Trimming stripped 2 bases from V and 0 bases from J, with 8 bases between. The CDR3 runs 14 residues. The full variable domain, rest sourced from reference TRBV5-5 and TRBJ1-1, is DAGVTQSPTHLIKTRGQQVTLRCSPISGHKSVSWYQQVLGQGPQFIFQYYEKEERGRGNFPDRFSARQFPNYSSELNVNALLLGDSALYLCASSLWTVNTEAFFGQGTRLTVV.

This chain uses TRBV28 with TRBJ2-1; 10 bases align to TRBD2. The germline gives CDR1 MDHEN, CDR2 SYDVKM. With 5 bases clipped from V and 4 bases from J, the junction kept 5 bases outside the gene matches. This CDR3 is 15 amino acids long. Written as DNA, the CDR3 is TGTGCCAGCAGTATGGCTAGCGGGGGTTACAATGAGCAGTTCTTC. It is translated as CASSMASGGYNEQFF.

This chain joins TRBV7-3 and TRBJ2-1, with D tentatively TRBD1 (6 bases). Germline loops: CDR1 SGHTA, CDR2 FQGTGA. The CDR3 is 15 residues long. Trimming stripped 6 bases from V and 0 bases from J, with 12 bases between. CDR3 sequence reads: CASRAGESSYNEQFF. CDR3 DNA: TGTGCCAGCAGAGCAGGGGAGAGCTCCTACAATGAGCAGTTCTTC.

The chain carries TRBV6-5 and TRBJ2-1; 7 positions agree with TRBD2. The germline gives CDR1 MNHEY, CDR2 SVGAGI. The CDR3 totals 14 residues. V was clipped by 7 bases and J by 5 bases; unmatched bases: 8. The CDR3 spells CASMGLAGHNEQFF. The CDR3 bases are TGTGCCAGCATGGGATTAGCGGGCCACAATGAGCAGTTCTTC.

The chain joins TRBV30 to TRBJ1-1, with D hard to call. The CDR3 is 12 residues long. Per the germline V gene, CDR1 is GTSNPN and CDR2 is SVGIG (reference sequence). Trimming took 7 bases from V and 1 from J, leaving 10 bases between them. CDR3 nucleotides: TGTGCCTTGTTGCGTACGAACACTGAAGCTTTCTTT. As protein: CALLRTNTEAFF. The entire variable domain, with the rest obtained from reference TRBV30 and TRBJ1-1, is as follows: SQTIHQWPATLVQPVGSPLSLECTVEGTSNPNLYWYRQAAGRGLQLLFYSVGIGQISSEVPQNLSASRPQDRQFILSSKKLLLSDSGFYLCALLRTNTEAFFGQGTRLTVV.

The gene calls are TRBV28 and TRBJ2-6; D perhaps matches TRBD1 (5 bases). CDR1 is MDHEN and CDR2 is SYDVKM in the germline V gene. This CDR3 region has 15 residues. The V end lost 1 base, the J end lost 7 bases, and 11 bases lay between the germline ends. The CDR3 DNA follows: TGTGCCAGCAGTTTATTGGCTGGGGCAGCCAACGTCCTGACTTTC. It specifies CASSLLAGAANVLTF.

The chain uses TRBV15 and TRBJ1-6; 8 nucleotides align to TRBD1. With V trimmed by 5 bases and J by 10 bases, 10 bases remained unmatched. The CDR3 runs to 15 residues. Germline CDR1 LNHNV, CDR2 YYDKDF (reference sequence). CDR3 nucleotides: TGTGCCACCAGCGGCGAGACAGGGGTAGCGTCACCCCTCCACTTT. Encoded protein: CATSGETGVASPLHF. The variable domain in full, completed from reference TRBV15 and TRBJ1-6, reads DAMVIQNPRYQVTQFGKPVTLSCSQTLNHNVMYWYQQKSSQAPKLLFHYYDKDFNNEADTPDNFQSRRPNTSFCFLDIRSPGLGDTAMYLCATSGETGVASPLHFGNGTRLTVT.

This chain connects TRBV24-1 to TRBJ1-5, with 9 bases that match TRBD1. Germline V gene sequence: CDR1 KGHDR, CDR2 SFDVKD. V shed 9 bases, J shed 5 bases, and the junction held 10 bases outside the gene matches. This CDR3 comprises 15 residues. This CDR3 reads CATRLGQGWDQPQHF. The CDR3 DNA reads TGTGCCACCCGGCTGGGACAGGGATGGGATCAGCCCCAGCATTTT.

This rearrangement joins TRBV15 to TRBJ1-2, with D maybe TRBD1 (6 bases). Per the germline V gene, CDR1 is LNHNV and CDR2 is YYDKDF (reference sequence). The CDR3 has 14 residues. Trimming took off 5 bases at V and 7 bases at J, with 17 bases between the two ends. CDR3 DNA sequence: TGTGCCACCAGCTACCGGGACATCAGGGGTGGCTACACCTTC. It translates to CATSYRDIRGGYTF.

Written as DNA, the CDR3 is TGTGCCAGCAGGGCACAGGGGGCAAGTAATTCACCCCTCCACTTT. Amino acid sequence: CASRAQGASNSPLHF. The chain is built from TRBV2 and TRBJ1-6; 9 nucleotides match TRBD1. V shed 6 bases and J 6 bases; nucleotides not matched to a gene: 6. CDR1 and CDR2 from the germline V gene are SNHLY and FYNNEI. CDR3 length equals 15 residues.